This T cell receptor beta chain was recorded in a study of CXCR3-negative and CXCR3-positive naive CD8 T cells. The libraries of TRB cDNA were constructed through 5' RACE using UMI labels. TCRdb reprocessed the 5' RACE reads and reports one entry per CDR3 protein, with no DNA. The repertoire table contains some 4,000 distinct CDR3 sequences. A CD45RO-CCR7+CD27+CD95- phenotype identified naive CD8+ T cells. Notes on the study in general: Diversity in memory CD8+ cells fell much lower than the comparably high levels seen in both naive subsets. CD5 surface expression was similar among naive subsets, and TCR strength was estimated by inference from TRB CDR3 properties.

The CDR3 loop spans 12 amino acids. The V gene's germline CDR1 is SQVTM and CDR2 ANQGSEA. This clonotype is called medium-sized (0.01 to 0.1%) based on its frequency. No antigen is known for it. This clonotype was sampled from a human donor in good health. Some clones in this sample may be carry-over from other donors' samples. The sample was naive CXCR3- CD8+ T cells from blood. Subset given: CD45RO-CCR7+CD27+CD95- naive CD8+ T cells lacking CXCR3 (TNR3-). The chain recombines TRBV29-1 with TRBJ1-2; the D call of TRBD1 rests on TCRdb alone, since no DNA is present to check it. The CDR3 here is CSVADRLYGYTF.